Listed below are T cell receptor beta chains from one sample, sequenced in a study of PD-L1 blockade in urothelial cancer. Produced via immunoSEQ multiplex PCR; TCRdb's table is partial and in-frame only. The data contain more than 85,000 clones, approximately 90% of them singletons. The sequencing here drew on PBMCs, taken around atezolizumab (anti-PD-L1) treatment. The receptors here all came from a woman at least 80 years old with urothelial cancer. CDR3s leave out the opening cysteine and the closing phenylalanine or tryptophan. A D gene is named only where the DNA matches it firmly.

J gene: TRBJ2-1; D gene: -; V gene: TRBV19; CDR3 protein: ASSAPRGNEQF
J gene: TRBJ2-1; D gene: -; V gene: TRBV19; CDR3 protein: ASSTASSRDEQF
J gene: TRBJ2-7; D gene: TRBD2; V gene: TRBV4-1; CDR3 protein: ASSQALAGRYEQY
J gene: TRBJ2-3; D gene: TRBD2; V gene: TRBV19; CDR3 protein: ASSSGSQTDTQY
J gene: TRBJ1-5; D gene: TRBD1; V gene: TRBV9; CDR3 protein: ASSATGGRQPQH
J gene: TRBJ2-1; D gene: TRBD2; V gene: TRBV28; CDR3 protein: ASSFSSGSYNEQF
J gene: TRBJ2-5; D gene: TRBD1; V gene: TRBV14; CDR3 protein: ASATGAQETQY
J gene: TRBJ2-1; D gene: TRBD2; V gene: TRBV7-9; CDR3 protein: ASSFPEREGHNEQF
J gene: TRBJ1-6; D gene: -; V gene: TRBV5-1; CDR3 protein: ASSLAGVSLQDSPLH
J gene: TRBJ2-3; D gene: TRBD2; V gene: TRBV9; CDR3 protein: ASSVTSDPTDTQY
J gene: TRBJ1-2; D gene: -; V gene: TRBV30; CDR3 protein: AWSAATGANYGYT
J gene: TRBJ2-7; D gene: -; V gene: TRBV5-1; CDR3 protein: ARSYEQY
J gene: TRBJ1-1; D gene: -; V gene: TRBV6-5; CDR3 protein: ASSYSPGRDTEAF
J gene: TRBJ2-7; D gene: TRBD2; V gene: TRBV19; CDR3 protein: ASSIGTSGSDEQY
J gene: TRBJ2-5; D gene: -; V gene: TRBV7-9; CDR3 protein: ASSRGLPETQY
J gene: TRBJ1-3; D gene: -; V gene: TRBV10-1; CDR3 protein: ASSESPGSGNTIY
J gene: TRBJ2-7; D gene: TRBD1; V gene: TRBV20-1; CDR3 protein: SALRQGRRY
J gene: TRBJ2-5; D gene: TRBD2; V gene: TRBV10-1; CDR3 protein: ASSASFAGEETQY
J gene: TRBJ2-7; D gene: -; V gene: TRBV5-4; CDR3 protein: ASSTPRGSREQY
J gene: TRBJ1-2; D gene: -; V gene: TRBV2; CDR3 protein: ASSEAAGIHGYT
J gene: TRBJ1-4; D gene: TRBD1; V gene: TRBV7-2; CDR3 protein: ASSWGQGDEKLF
J gene: TRBJ2-7; D gene: -; V gene: TRBV7-2; CDR3 protein: ASSLVPGRTYEQY
J gene: TRBJ2-5; D gene: TRBD2; V gene: TRBV9; CDR3 protein: ASSAGGGLATWETQY
J gene: TRBJ1-5; D gene: -; V gene: TRBV23-1; CDR3 protein: ASSQLYLDSSNQPQH
J gene: TRBJ2-5; D gene: -; V gene: TRBV29-1; CDR3 protein: SVERRTETQY
J gene: TRBJ2-1; D gene: TRBD2; V gene: TRBV6-5; CDR3 protein: ASSYPSGRSNEQF
J gene: TRBJ2-2; D gene: -; V gene: TRBV5-8; CDR3 protein: ASSLGAFANTGELF
J gene: TRBJ2-2; D gene: TRBD2; V gene: TRBV6-4; CDR3 protein: ASSVAAGGSPGELF
J gene: TRBJ2-5; D gene: -; V gene: TRBV7-8; CDR3 protein: ASSNDRAPGETQY
J gene: TRBJ2-7; D gene: TRBD2; V gene: TRBV18; CDR3 protein: ASSPPAGGTNEQY
J gene: TRBJ1-4; D gene: -; V gene: TRBV11-2; CDR3 protein: ASSFLGEATNEKLF
J gene: TRBJ1-1; D gene: -; V gene: TRBV19; CDR3 protein: ASSKFAEYTEAF
J gene: TRBJ1-4; D gene: -; V gene: TRBV27; CDR3 protein: ASSPPGTNEKLF
J gene: TRBJ1-2; D gene: TRBD1; V gene: TRBV6-1; CDR3 protein: ASSIEQGAGSGYT
J gene: TRBJ2-7; D gene: TRBD2; V gene: TRBV5-1; CDR3 protein: ASSPAPGLAYEQY